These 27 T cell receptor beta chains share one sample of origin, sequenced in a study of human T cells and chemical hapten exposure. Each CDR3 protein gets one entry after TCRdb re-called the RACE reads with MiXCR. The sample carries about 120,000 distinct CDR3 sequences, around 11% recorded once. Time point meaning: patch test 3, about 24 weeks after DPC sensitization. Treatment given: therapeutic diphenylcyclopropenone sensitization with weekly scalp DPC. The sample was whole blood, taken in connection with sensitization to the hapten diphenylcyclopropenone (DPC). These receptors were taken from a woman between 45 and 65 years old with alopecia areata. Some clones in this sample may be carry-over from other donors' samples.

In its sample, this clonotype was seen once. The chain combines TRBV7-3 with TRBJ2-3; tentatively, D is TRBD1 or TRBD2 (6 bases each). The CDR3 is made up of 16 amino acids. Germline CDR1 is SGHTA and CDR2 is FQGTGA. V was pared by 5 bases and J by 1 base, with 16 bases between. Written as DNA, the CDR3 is TGTGCCAGCAGCATTTCGACCGGGGGCCGCACAGATACGCAGTATTTT. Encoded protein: CASSISTGGRTDTQYF.

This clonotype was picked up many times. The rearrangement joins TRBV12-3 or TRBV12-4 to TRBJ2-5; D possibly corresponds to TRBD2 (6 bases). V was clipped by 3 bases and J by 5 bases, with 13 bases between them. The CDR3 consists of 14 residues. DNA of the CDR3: TGTGCCAGCAGTTTGGGCGGGGCGCCGGAGACCCAGTACTTC. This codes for CASSLGGAPETQYF.

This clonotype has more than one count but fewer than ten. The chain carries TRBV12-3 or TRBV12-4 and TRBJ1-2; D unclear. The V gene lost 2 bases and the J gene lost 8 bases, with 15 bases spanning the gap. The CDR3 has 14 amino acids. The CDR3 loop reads CASSLSLGRRGYTF. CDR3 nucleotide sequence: TGTGCCAGCAGTTTATCGTTAGGGAGACGGGGCTACACCTTC.

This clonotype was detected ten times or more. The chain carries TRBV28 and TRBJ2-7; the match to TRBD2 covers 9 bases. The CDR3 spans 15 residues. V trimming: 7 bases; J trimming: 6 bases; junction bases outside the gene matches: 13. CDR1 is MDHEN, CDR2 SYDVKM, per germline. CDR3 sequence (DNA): TGTGCCAGCACCCTGGGGCTAGCGGGGCACGGCGAGCAGTACTTC. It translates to CASTLGLAGHGEQYF.

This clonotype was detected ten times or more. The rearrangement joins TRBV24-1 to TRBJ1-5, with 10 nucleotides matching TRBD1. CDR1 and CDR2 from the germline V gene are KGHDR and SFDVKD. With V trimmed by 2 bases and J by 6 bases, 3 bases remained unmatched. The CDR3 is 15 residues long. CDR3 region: CATSDWRTGGQPQHF. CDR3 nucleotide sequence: TGTGCCACCAGTGATTGGCGGACAGGGGGTCAGCCCCAGCATTTT.

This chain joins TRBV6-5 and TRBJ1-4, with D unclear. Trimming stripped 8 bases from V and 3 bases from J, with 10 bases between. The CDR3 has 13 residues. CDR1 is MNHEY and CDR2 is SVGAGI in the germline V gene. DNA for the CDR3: TGTGCCAGCTCCCCCGGGGCTAATGAAAAACTGTTTTTT. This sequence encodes CASSPGANEKLFF.

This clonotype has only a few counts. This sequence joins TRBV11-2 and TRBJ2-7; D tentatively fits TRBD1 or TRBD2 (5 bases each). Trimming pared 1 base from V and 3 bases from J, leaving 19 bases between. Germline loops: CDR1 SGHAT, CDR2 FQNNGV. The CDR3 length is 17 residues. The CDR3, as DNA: TGTGCCAGCAGCTTAGCTCCGGGACGGCTCGGAAACTACGAGCAGTACTTC. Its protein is CASSLAPGRLGNYEQYF.

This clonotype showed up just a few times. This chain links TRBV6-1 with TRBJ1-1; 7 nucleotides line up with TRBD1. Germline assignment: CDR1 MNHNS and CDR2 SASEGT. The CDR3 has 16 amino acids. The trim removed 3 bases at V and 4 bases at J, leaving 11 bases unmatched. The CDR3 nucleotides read TGTGCCAGCAGTGAGCACAGGGGAGGGGGAGGCACTGAAGCTTTCTTT. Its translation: CASSEHRGGGGTEAFF.

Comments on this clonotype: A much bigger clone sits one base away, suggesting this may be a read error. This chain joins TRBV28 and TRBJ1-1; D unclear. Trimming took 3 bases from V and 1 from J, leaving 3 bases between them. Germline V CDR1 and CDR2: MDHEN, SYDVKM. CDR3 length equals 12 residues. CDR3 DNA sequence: TGTGCCAGCAGTTTCTGGAACACTGAAGCTTTCTTT. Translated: CASSFWNTEAFF.

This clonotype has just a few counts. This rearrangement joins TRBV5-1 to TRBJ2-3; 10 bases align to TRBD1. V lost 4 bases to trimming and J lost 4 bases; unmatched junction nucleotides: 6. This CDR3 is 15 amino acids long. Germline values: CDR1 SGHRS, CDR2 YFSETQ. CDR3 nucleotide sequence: TGCGCCAGCAGCCGACAGGGGGCCGGAGCAGATACGCAGTATTTT. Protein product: CASSRQGAGADTQYF.

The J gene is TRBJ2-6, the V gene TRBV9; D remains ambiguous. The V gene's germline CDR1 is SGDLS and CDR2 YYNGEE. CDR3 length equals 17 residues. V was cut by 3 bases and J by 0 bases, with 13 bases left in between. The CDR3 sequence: CASSEAGLRSGANVLTF. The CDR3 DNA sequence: TGTGCCAGCAGCGAGGCAGGCCTCCGCTCTGGGGCCAACGTCCTGACTTTC.

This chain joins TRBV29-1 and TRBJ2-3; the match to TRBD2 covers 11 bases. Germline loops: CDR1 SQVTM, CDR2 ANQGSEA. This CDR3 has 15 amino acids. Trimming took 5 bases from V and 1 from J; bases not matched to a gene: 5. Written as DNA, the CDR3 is TGCAGCGTTAAGACTAGCGGGATTGGCACAGATACGCAGTATTTT. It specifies CSVKTSGIGTDTQYF.

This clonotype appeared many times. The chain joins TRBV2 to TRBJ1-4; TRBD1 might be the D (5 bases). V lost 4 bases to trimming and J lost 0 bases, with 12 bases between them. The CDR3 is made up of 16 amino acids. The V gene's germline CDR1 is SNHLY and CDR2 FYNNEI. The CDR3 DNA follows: TGTGCCAGCAGTGGGAGGGGATCGTCAACTAATGAAAAACTGTTTTTT. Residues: CASSGRGSSTNEKLFF.

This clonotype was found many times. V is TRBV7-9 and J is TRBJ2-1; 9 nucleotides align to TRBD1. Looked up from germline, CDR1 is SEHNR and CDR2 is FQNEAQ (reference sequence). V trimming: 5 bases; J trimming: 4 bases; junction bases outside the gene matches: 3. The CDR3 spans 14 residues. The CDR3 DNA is TGTGCCAGCAGCCTCGGGACAGGGTACAATGAGCAGTTCTTC. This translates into CASSLGTGYNEQFF. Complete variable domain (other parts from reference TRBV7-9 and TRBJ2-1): DTGVSQNPRHKITKRGQNVTFRCDPISEHNRLYWYRQTLGQGPEFLTYFQNEAQLEKSRLLSDRFSAERPKGSFSTLEIQRTEQGDSAMYLCASSLGTGYNEQFFGPGTRLTVL.

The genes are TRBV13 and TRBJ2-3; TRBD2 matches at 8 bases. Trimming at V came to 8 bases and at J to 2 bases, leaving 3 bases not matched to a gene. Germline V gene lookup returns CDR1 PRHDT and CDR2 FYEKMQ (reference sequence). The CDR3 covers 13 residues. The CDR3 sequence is CASGGLATDTQYF. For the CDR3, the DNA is TGTGCCAGCGGAGGACTAGCCACAGATACGCAGTATTTT.

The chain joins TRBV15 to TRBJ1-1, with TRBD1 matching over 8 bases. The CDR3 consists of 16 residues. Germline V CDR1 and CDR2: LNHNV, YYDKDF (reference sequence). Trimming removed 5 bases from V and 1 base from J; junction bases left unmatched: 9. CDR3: CATSSGQGARNTEAFF. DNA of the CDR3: TGTGCCACCAGCTCCGGTCAGGGGGCTAGGAACACTGAAGCTTTCTTT.

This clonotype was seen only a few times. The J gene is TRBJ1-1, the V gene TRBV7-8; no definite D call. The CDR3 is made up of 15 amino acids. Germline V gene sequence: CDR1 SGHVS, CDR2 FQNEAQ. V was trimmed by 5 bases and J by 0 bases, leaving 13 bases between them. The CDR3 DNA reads TGTGCCAGCAGCGCCGAACAGACTTTGAACACTGAAGCTTTCTTT. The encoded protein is CASSAEQTLNTEAFF. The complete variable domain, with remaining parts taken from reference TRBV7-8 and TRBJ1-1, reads GAGVSQSPRYKVAKRGQDVALRCDPISGHVSLFWYQQALGQGPEFLTYFQNEAQLDKSGLPSDRFFAERPEGSVSTLKIQRTQQEDSAVYLCASSAEQTLNTEAFFGQGTRLTVV.

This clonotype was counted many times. CDR3 sequence (DNA): TGTGCCAGTCGGAGGGGCACCTCTGGGGCCAACGTCCTGACTTTC. Its translation: CASRRGTSGANVLTF. This chain joins TRBV19 and TRBJ2-6; tentative D call: TRBD2 (6 bases). The CDR3 contains 15 residues. Germline V gene data show CDR1 as LNHDA and CDR2 as SQIVND (reference sequence). Trimming stripped 8 bases from V and 0 bases from J, with 11 bases between.

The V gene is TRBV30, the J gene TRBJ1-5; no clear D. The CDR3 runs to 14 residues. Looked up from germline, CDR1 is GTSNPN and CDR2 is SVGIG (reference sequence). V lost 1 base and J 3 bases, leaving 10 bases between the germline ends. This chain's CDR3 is CAWSAELANQPQHF. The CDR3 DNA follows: TGTGCCTGGAGTGCCGAGTTAGCCAATCAGCCCCAGCATTTT.

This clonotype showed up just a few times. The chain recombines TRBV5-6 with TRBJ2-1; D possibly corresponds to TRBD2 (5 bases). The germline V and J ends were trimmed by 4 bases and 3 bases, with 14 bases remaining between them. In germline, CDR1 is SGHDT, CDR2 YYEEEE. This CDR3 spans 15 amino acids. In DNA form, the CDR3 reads TGTGCCAGCAGCCCAGGAGGCGCGAGCTACAATGAGCAGTTCTTC. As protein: CASSPGGASYNEQFF.

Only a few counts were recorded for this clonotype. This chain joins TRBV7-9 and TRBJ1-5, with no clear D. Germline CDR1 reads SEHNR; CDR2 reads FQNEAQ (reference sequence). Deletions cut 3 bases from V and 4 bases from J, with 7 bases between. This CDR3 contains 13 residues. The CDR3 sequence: CASSFLGNQPQHF. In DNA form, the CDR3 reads TGTGCCAGCAGCTTTTTAGGTAATCAGCCCCAGCATTTT.

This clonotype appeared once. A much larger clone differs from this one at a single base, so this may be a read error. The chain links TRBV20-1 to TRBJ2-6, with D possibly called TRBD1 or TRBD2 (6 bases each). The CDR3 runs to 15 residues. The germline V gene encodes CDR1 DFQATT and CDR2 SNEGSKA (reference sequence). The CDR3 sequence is CSAPIRGPGANVMTF. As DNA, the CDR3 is TGCAGTGCCCCGATTCGGGGGCCTGGGGCCAACGTCATGACTTTC.

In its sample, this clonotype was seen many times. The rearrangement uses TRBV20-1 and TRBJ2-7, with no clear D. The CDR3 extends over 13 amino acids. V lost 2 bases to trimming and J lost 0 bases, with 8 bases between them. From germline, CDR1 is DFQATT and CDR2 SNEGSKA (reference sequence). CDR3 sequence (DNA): TGCAGTGCTAGAACGGCTGTCTCCTACGAGCAGTACTTC. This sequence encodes CSARTAVSYEQYF.

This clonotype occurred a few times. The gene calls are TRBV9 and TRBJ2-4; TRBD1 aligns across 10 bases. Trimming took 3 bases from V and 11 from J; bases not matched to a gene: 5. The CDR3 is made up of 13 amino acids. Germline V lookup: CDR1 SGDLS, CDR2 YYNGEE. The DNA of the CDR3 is TGTGCCAGCAGCGCAGACAGGGGGCGGGTTCAGTACTTC. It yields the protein CASSADRGRVQYF.

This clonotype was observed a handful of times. CDR3 sequence reads: CSARDRLEEYF. CDR3 DNA sequence: TGCAGTGCTAGAGATCGGCTAGAAGAGTATTTT. The chain combines TRBV20-1 with TRBJ2-3; D uncertain. V was pared by 0 bases and J by 13 bases, with 11 bases between. The CDR3 is made up of 11 amino acids. Germline loops: CDR1 DFQATT, CDR2 SNEGSKA (reference sequence).

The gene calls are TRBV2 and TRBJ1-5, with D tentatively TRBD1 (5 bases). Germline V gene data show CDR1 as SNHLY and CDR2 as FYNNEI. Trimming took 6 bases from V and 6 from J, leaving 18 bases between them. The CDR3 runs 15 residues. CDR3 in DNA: TGTGCCAGCAGAGCGGAGGGAGGGGCGGGTCAGCCCCAGCATTTT. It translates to CASRAEGGAGQPQHF.

DNA for the CDR3: TGTGCCAGCAGTTCTGAGGGGCCAGCGGCCAGCTCCTATAATTCACCCCTCCACTTT. Its protein is CASSSEGPAASSYNSPLHF. The chain recombines TRBV6-6 with TRBJ1-6, with D possibly matching TRBD1 (5 bases). This CDR3 is 19 amino acids long. CDR1 is MNHNY and CDR2 is SVGAGI in the germline V gene (reference sequence). V dropped 4 bases and J dropped 0 bases, with 19 bases sitting between them.